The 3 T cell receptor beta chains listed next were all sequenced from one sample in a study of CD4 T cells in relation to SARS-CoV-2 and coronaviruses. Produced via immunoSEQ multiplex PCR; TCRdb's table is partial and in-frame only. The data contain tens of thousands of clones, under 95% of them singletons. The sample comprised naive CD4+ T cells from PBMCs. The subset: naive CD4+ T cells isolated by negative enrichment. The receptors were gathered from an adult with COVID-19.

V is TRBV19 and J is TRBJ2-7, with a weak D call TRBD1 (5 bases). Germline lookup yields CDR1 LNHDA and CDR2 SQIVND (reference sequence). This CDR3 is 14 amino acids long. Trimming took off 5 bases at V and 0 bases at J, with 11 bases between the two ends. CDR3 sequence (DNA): TGTGCCAGTAGTCGAGTGGGGCTCTCCTACGAGCAGTACTTC. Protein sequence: CASSRVGLSYEQYF.

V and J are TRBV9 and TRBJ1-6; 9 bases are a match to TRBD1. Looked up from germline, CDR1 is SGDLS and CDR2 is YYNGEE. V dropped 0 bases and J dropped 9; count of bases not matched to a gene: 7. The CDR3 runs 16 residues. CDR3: CASSVDPTTGGSPLHF. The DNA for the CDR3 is TGTGCCAGCAGCGTAGACCCGACGACAGGGGGTTCACCCCTCCACTTT.

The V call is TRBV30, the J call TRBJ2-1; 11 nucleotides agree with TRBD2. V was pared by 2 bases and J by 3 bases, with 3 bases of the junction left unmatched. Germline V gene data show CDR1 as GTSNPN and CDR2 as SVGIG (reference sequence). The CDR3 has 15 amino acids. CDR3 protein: CAWSLGLADYNEQFF. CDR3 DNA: TGTGCCTGGAGTCTGGGACTAGCGGACTACAATGAGCAGTTCTTC.